What follows are 21 T cell receptor beta chains derived from one specimen sequenced in a study of blood T cell repertoires in COVID-19. Here immunoSEQ multiplex PCR was the method, and the copy in TCRdb shows in-frame clones only, minus some. The top ten clones hold 25% to 30% of a sample with tens of thousands of clones, around 81% of them seen once. Sequencing input: peripheral blood. The receptors derive from a human donor in a cohort sampled during active COVID-19.

This chain uses TRBV5-1 with TRBJ2-3; possible D gene TRBD1, 5 bases. V lost 4 bases to trimming and J lost 3 bases, with 9 bases between them. The germline V gene has CDR1 SGHRS and CDR2 YFSETQ. The CDR3 length is 13 residues. The CDR3 is CASSEQGTDTQYF. CDR3 sequence (DNA): TGCGCCAGCAGCGAGCAGGGAACAGATACGCAGTATTTT.

The chain employs TRBV5-5 and TRBJ2-7; 11 positions match TRBD1. The CDR3 spans 15 residues. The V gene end was trimmed by 3 bases and the J gene end by 2 bases; junction bases not matched to a gene: 4. Germline CDR1 reads SGHKS; CDR2 reads YYEKEE (reference sequence). The CDR3 here is CASSWGTGGAYEQYF. The CDR3 DNA reads as TGTGCCAGCAGCTGGGGGACAGGGGGTGCCTACGAGCAGTACTTC.

CDR3 in amino acids: CASSLQGAGGYTF. The CDR3 DNA is TGCGCCAGCAGCCTCCAGGGGGCTGGTGGCTACACCTTC. The chain carries TRBV4-3 and TRBJ1-2; 8 bases fit TRBD1. V shed 4 bases and J 7 bases; nucleotides not matched to a gene: 5. This CDR3 region has 13 residues. The germline V gene has CDR1 LGHNA and CDR2 YSLEER.

The rearrangement joins TRBV5-1 to TRBJ2-2; D is perhaps TRBD2 (5 bases). The V end was cut by 4 bases, the J end by 0 bases, with 13 bases between. The CDR3 has 16 residues. Germline CDR1 is SGHRS and CDR2 is YFSETQ. The CDR3 is CASSPFKGANTGELFF. The CDR3 DNA reads as TGCGCCAGCAGCCCCTTTAAGGGAGCGAACACCGGGGAGCTGTTTTTT.

The rearrangement links TRBV18 to TRBJ1-1; the match to TRBD1 covers 10 bases. CDR3 length: 17 residues. The germline V gene has CDR1 KGHSH and CDR2 LQKENI. Germline trimming cut 1 base from V and 0 bases from J; bases unmatched to any gene: 5. In DNA, the CDR3 is TGTGCCAGCTCACCACGGAATGACAGGGGGCTGAACACTGAAGCTTTCTTT. Encoded protein: CASSPRNDRGLNTEAFF.

In this sample, this clone turned up once. The chain links TRBV19 to TRBJ2-3; TRBD2 matches 7 bases. Germline CDR1 and CDR2: LNHDA and SQIVND (reference sequence). This CDR3 spans 13 amino acids. Trimming cost V 3 bases and J 9 bases; bases outside gene matches: 6. The CDR3 nucleotides read TGTGCCAGTAGTATGGCCTGGGGGGGGACGCAGTATTTT. It encodes CASSMAWGGTQYF.

J is TRBJ2-1 and V is TRBV29-1; 9 nucleotides line up with TRBD2. CDR1 and CDR2 (germline): SQVTM, ANQGSEA. The trim removed 3 bases at V and 5 bases at J, leaving 5 bases unmatched. The CDR3 is 14 residues long. The CDR3 loop reads CSVDQRGADNEQFF. The CDR3 region has the DNA TGCAGCGTTGATCAGCGGGGGGCCGACAATGAGCAGTTCTTC.

Only one count was recorded for this clone. The chain has TRBV28 and TRBJ1-1, with a possible D match to TRBD1 (5 bases). The V gene lost 5 bases and the J gene lost 1 base, with 11 bases spanning the gap. This CDR3 is 14 amino acids long. Germline lookup yields CDR1 MDHEN and CDR2 SYDVKM. For the CDR3, the DNA is TGTGCCAGCAGTCCAGAGACAGCGAACACTGAAGCTTTCTTT. Protein product: CASSPETANTEAFF.

The chain uses TRBV29-1 and TRBJ1-2, with D tentatively TRBD1 (6 bases). Germline CDR1 and CDR2: SQVTM and ANQGSEA. The CDR3 length is 13 residues. Trimming stripped 7 bases from V and 6 bases from J, with 18 bases between. The CDR3 protein is CSARLTGSHGYTF. In nucleotides, the CDR3 is TGCAGCGCAAGACTCACAGGGTCCCATGGCTACACCTTC. The variable domain in full, with the rest retrieved from reference TRBV29-1 and TRBJ1-2, is SAVISQKPSRDICQRGTSLTIQCQVDSQVTMMFWYRQQPGQSLTLIATANQGSEATYESGFVIDKFPISRPNLTFSTLTVSNMSPEDSSIYLCSARLTGSHGYTFGSGTRLTVV.

The chain recombines TRBV27 with TRBJ2-2, with TRBD2 identical over 12 bases. CDR3 length: 16 residues. V trimming: 4 bases; J trimming: 6 bases; junction bases outside the gene matches: 6. The germline V gene has CDR1 MNHEY and CDR2 SMNVEV (reference sequence). This CDR3 reads CASSSLSSGGAGELFF. The CDR3, as DNA: TGTGCCAGCAGTTCCCTCTCTAGCGGGGGGGCCGGGGAGCTGTTTTTT.

This rearrangement joins TRBV28 to TRBJ1-4, with a possible D match to TRBD1 (5 bases). CDR1 and CDR2 from the germline V gene are MDHEN and SYDVKM. The CDR3 consists of 14 residues. Trimming removed 5 bases from V and 8 bases from J, with 15 bases in between. For the CDR3, the DNA is TGTGCCAGCAGTAGACCTCAGGGTAGGGAAAAACTGTTTTTT. It translates to CASSRPQGREKLFF.

The V gene is TRBV6-1, the J gene TRBJ1-1, with no clear D. The germline V gene encodes CDR1 MNHNS and CDR2 SASEGT. CDR3 length: 14 residues. The germline V and J ends were trimmed by 2 bases and 2 bases, with 9 bases remaining between them. The CDR3 region is CASSEMSGNTEAFF. The CDR3 DNA follows: TGTGCCAGCAGTGAAATGTCGGGTAACACTGAAGCTTTCTTT.

The CDR3 loop reads CASSTGSPSEQYF. The DNA of the CDR3 is TGTGCCAGCAGCACCGGGTCCCCCTCCGAGCAGTACTTC. The chain is built from TRBV6-6 and TRBJ2-7; D unclear. V lost 6 bases to trimming and J lost 6 bases, with 15 bases between them. Per germline, CDR1 MNHNY and CDR2 SVGAGI (reference sequence). The CDR3 runs 13 residues.

This rearrangement joins TRBV5-4 to TRBJ2-1; D is uncertain. Germline V gene lookup returns CDR1 SGHNT and CDR2 YYREEE (reference sequence). V lost 1 base, J lost 3 bases, and 2 bases lay in between. There are 12 residues in the CDR3. The chain's CDR3 is CASSLYYNEQFF. DNA of the CDR3: TGTGCCAGCAGCTTGTACTACAATGAGCAGTTCTTC. Supplemented by reference TRBV5-4 and TRBJ2-1, the full variable domain reads ETGVTQSPTHLIKTRGQQVTLRCSSQSGHNTVSWYQQALGQGPQFIFQYYREEENGRGNFPPRFSGLQFPNYSSELNVNALELDDSALYLCASSLYYNEQFFGPGTRLTVL.

The DNA for the CDR3 is TGTGCCAGCAGCGCCCCACTAGCGGGGGGGAACACAGATACGCAGTATTTT. This gives the protein CASSAPLAGGNTDTQYF. This rearrangement joins TRBV9 to TRBJ2-3, with TRBD2 identical over 13 bases. V shed 3 bases and J 2 bases; nucleotides not matched to a gene: 6. CDR1 is SGDLS, CDR2 YYNGEE, per germline. This CDR3 contains 17 residues.

The V gene is TRBV11-2, the J gene TRBJ2-1, with D uncertain. The CDR3 consists of 15 residues. The germline CDR1 and CDR2 sequences are SGHAT and FQNNGV. Between the trimmed V and J ends, which lost 1 base and 0 bases, there was a span of 7 bases. The CDR3 DNA reads TGTGCCAGCAGCTTAGGACGGAGCTCCTACAATGAGCAGTTCTTC. It is translated as CASSLGRSSYNEQFF.

V gene TRBV25-1 combines with J gene TRBJ1-6, with 12 bases fitting TRBD1. Unmatched junction bases numbered 11, after V lost 4 bases and J lost 10 bases. The CDR3 runs 17 residues. CDR1 is MGHDK, CDR2 SYGVNS, per germline. The CDR3 sequence is CASSATPGTGGRSPLHF. CDR3 sequence (DNA): TGTGCCAGCAGTGCGACTCCCGGGACAGGGGGCAGGTCACCCCTCCACTTT.

A few counts support this clone. The chain recombines TRBV29-1 with TRBJ2-1; 9 bases are shared with TRBD2. The CDR3 is made up of 14 amino acids. Per the germline V gene, CDR1 is SQVTM and CDR2 is ANQGSEA. The J segment lost 1 base and the V segment lost 7 bases, leaving 5 bases of the junction unmatched. The CDR3 DNA sequence: TGCAGCGCCACGCGGGGGGGTTCCTACAATGAGCAGTTCTTC. This translates into CSATRGGSYNEQFF.

The chain links TRBV4-3 to TRBJ1-1; D remains unclear. Between the trimmed V and J ends, which lost 5 bases and 1 base, there was a span of 14 bases. Germline CDR1 is LGHNA and CDR2 is YSLEER. This CDR3 is built from 15 residues. The CDR3 reads CASSETKHPNTEAFF. For the CDR3, the DNA is TGCGCCAGCAGCGAAACTAAACACCCGAACACTGAAGCTTTCTTT.

This clone appeared once. The chain uses TRBV5-4 and TRBJ2-2, with D possibly matching TRBD2 (5 bases). The CDR3 has 15 residues. Between the trimmed V and J ends, which lost 2 bases and 7 bases, there was a span of 15 bases. From germline, CDR1 is SGHNT and CDR2 YYREEE (reference sequence). CDR3 sequence: CASSFGERSYGELFF. CDR3 nucleotides: TGTGCCAGCAGCTTTGGGGAGAGGAGCTACGGGGAGCTGTTTTTT.

This clone occurred many times. The rearrangement links TRBV6-4 to TRBJ2-3; 11 bases are shared with TRBD2. Trimming removed 4 bases from V and 1 base from J; junction bases left unmatched: 4. The length of the CDR3 is 16 residues. Germline CDR1 MRHNA, CDR2 SNTAGT. The CDR3 coding sequence is TGTGCCAGCAGTGCCGAGACTAGCGGGGGCACAGATACGCAGTATTTT. Translated: CASSAETSGGTDTQYF.